These T cell receptor beta chains were read from a single sample in a study of T cell repertoires in aging, cancer and after chemotherapy. TCRdb re-called the multiplex PCR reads with MiXCR, one entry per CDR3 protein. The data contain about 4,400 distinct CDR3 sequences, about two fifths of them singletons. Sequenced input: blood. The receptors derive from a human donor with a blood cancer. The CDR3 runs from the conserved cysteine through the conserved F or W. The order of the fields is D gene, J gene, CDR3 length, clone size, V gene, CDR3 protein, CDR3 DNA. The D gene is left open where the match is weak. The size of a clone is reported for some rows only, either as once, few or many, or as a class for expanded clones.

>NA|TRBJ2-7|16|NA|TRBV5-5
CASSGRGKPFTYEQYF
TGTGCCAGCAGCGGACGAGGGAAACCTTTCACCTACGAGCAGTACTTC
>TRBD2|TRBJ2-5|19|NA|TRBV12-3/TRBV12-4
CASSLVGTSGVLYQETQYF
TGTGCCAGCAGTTTGGTCGGGACTAGCGGTGTCCTGTACCAAGAGACCCAGTACTTC
>NA|TRBJ2-7|15|NA|TRBV27
CASSTKSGTIYEQYF
TGTGCCAGCAGTACCAAATCCGGGACAATCTACGAGCAGTACTTC
>TRBD1|TRBJ2-3|15|medium-sized|TRBV27
CASSLTGTGRDTQYF
TGTGCCAGCAGCCTGACCGGGACAGGGCGAGATACGCAGTATTTT
>NA|TRBJ2-3|12|NA|TRBV7-9
CASSLTRDTQYF
TGTGCCAGCAGCTTGACCCGGGATACGCAGTATTTT
>NA|TRBJ2-6|15|medium-sized|TRBV13
CASSLGGAGANVLTF
TGTGCCAGCAGCTTAGGGGGGGCTGGGGCCAACGTCCTGACTTTC
>NA|TRBJ2-2|15|NA|TRBV30
CAWSVLGGGTGELFF
TGTGCCTGGAGTGTACTTGGGGGAGGCACCGGGGAGCTGTTTTTT
>TRBD2|TRBJ2-2|16|few|TRBV7-2
CASSLQLAGGTGELFF
TGTGCCAGCAGCTTACAACTAGCGGGGGGGACCGGGGAGCTGTTTTTT
>TRBD1|TRBJ2-4|16|NA|TRBV19
CASSIAGTGGRNIQYF
TGTGCCAGTAGTATAGCTGGAACAGGGGGTAGGAACATTCAGTACTTC
>NA|TRBJ2-3|17|large|TRBV19
CASSLGLGWPSTDTQYF
TGTGCCAGTAGTCTGGGGTTAGGGTGGCCCAGCACAGATACGCAGTATTTT
>TRBD2|TRBJ2-3|16|NA|TRBV20-1
CSAHWGLAGITDTQYF
TGCAGTGCCCACTGGGGACTAGCGGGGATCACAGATACGCAGTATTTT
>NA|TRBJ2-1|16|NA|TRBV5-1
CASSLARSADDNEQFF
TGCGCCAGCAGCTTGGCCCGCAGCGCAGACGACAATGAGCAGTTCTTC
>NA|TRBJ2-3|15|once|TRBV6-2/TRBV6-3
CASGPLAGNTDTQYF
TGTGCCAGCGGTCCCCTGGCGGGAAACACAGATACGCAGTATTTT
>NA|TRBJ2-6|16|NA|TRBV28
CASSTPGVSGANVLTF
TGTGCCAGCAGCACCCCGGGGGTCTCTGGGGCCAACGTCCTGACTTTC
>NA|TRBJ2-1|16|few|TRBV6-2/TRBV6-3
CASSSPYQGAGNEQFF
TGTGCCAGCAGTTCCCCCTATCAGGGAGCTGGCAATGAGCAGTTCTTC
>TRBD1|TRBJ1-4|15|medium-sized|TRBV19
CASSNDRAEGEKLFF
TGTGCCAGTAGTAACGACAGGGCCGAGGGTGAAAAACTGTTTTTT
>NA|TRBJ1-2|14|NA|TRBV19
CASRPSTRAYGYTF
TGTGCCAGTAGACCCTCGACACGGGCCTATGGCTACACCTTC
>TRBD1|TRBJ1-6|18|few|TRBV27
CASGRNPGGQGIRSPLHF
TGTGCCAGCGGACGCAACCCAGGGGGCCAGGGTATTCGATCACCCCTCCACTTT
>NA|TRBJ1-1|15|NA|TRBV5-4
CASSFSIGADTEAFF
TGTGCCAGCAGCTTTAGCATCGGTGCGGACACTGAAGCTTTCTTT
>NA|TRBJ1-5|14|once|TRBV30
CAWRGALSNQPQHF
TGTGCCTGGAGAGGGGCCCTTAGCAATCAGCCCCAGCATTTT
>NA|TRBJ1-1|14|NA|TRBV20-1
CSASDLQGNTEAFF
TGCAGTGCCTCCGACCTACAGGGGAACACTGAAGCTTTCTTT
>NA|TRBJ2-1|14|NA|TRBV12-3/TRBV12-4
CASSLGEAYNEQFF
TGTGCCAGCAGTTTGGGAGAAGCCTACAATGAGCAGTTCTTC
>TRBD2|TRBJ2-5|14|NA|TRBV30
CAWIVAGDLGTQYF
TGTGCCTGGATCGTAGCGGGAGATCTTGGGACCCAGTACTTC
>NA|TRBJ2-1|14|NA|TRBV5-6
CAIQTGTLHNEQFF
TGTGCCATCCAGACAGGTACCCTCCACAATGAGCAGTTCTTC
>TRBD1|TRBJ2-5|15|NA|TRBV5-4
CASSQGQGMERTQYF
TGTGCCAGCAGCCAGGGACAGGGGATGGAAAGGACCCAGTACTTC
>NA|TRBJ2-3|17|NA|TRBV5-1
CASSLAPGRGNTDTQYF
TGCGCCAGCAGCTTGGCCCCGGGCAGGGGAAACACAGATACGCAGTATTTT
>NA|TRBJ2-7|10|NA|TRBV6-5
CASSYYEQYF
TGTGCCAGCAGTTACTACGAGCAGTACTTC
>TRBD2|TRBJ2-1|15|few|TRBV19
CASRRGGGGTDEQFF
TGTGCCAGCCGCCGGGGGGGGGGCGGCACAGATGAGCAGTTCTTC
>NA|TRBJ2-5|15|NA|TRBV11-2
CASSRRGETQETQYF
TGTGCCAGCAGCCGCCGGGGAGAGACTCAAGAGACCCAGTACTTC
>TRBD1|TRBJ2-5|17|NA|TRBV5-4
CASSLAAGTGNQETQYF
TGTGCCAGCAGCTTAGCCGCCGGGACAGGGAACCAAGAGACCCAGTACTTC
>NA|TRBJ1-1|9|NA|TRBV6-5
CAAGRGAFF
TGTGCCGCCGGGAGGGGTGCTTTCTTT
>NA|TRBJ1-1|13|few|TRBV6-5
CASSPQLNTEAFF
TGTGCCAGCAGTCCCCAACTTAACACTGAAGCTTTCTTT
>NA|TRBJ2-1|9|NA|TRBV27
CASSPKLFF
TGTGCCAGCAGTCCAAAACTGTTCTTC
>TRBD2|TRBJ2-3|17|few|TRBV19
CASSISSGRVSGDTQYF
TGTGCCAGTAGTATCTCGAGCGGGAGGGTGTCGGGGGATACGCAGTATTTT
>TRBD1|TRBJ2-1|12|large|TRBV29-1
CSVEDRGNEQFF
TGCAGCGTTGAAGACAGGGGGAATGAGCAGTTCTTC
>TRBD2|TRBJ2-1|14|NA|TRBV5-1
CASMGLAVSNEQFF
TGCGCCAGCATGGGACTAGCGGTTTCCAATGAGCAGTTCTTC
>TRBD2|TRBJ2-1|15|few|TRBV6-1
CASRTSGGGYNEQFF
TGTGCCAGCAGGACTAGCGGAGGGGGGTACAATGAGCAGTTCTTC
>TRBD2|TRBJ2-5|16|NA|TRBV19
CASSWGTSGRGETQYF
TGTGCCAGTAGTTGGGGGACTAGCGGGAGAGGAGAGACCCAGTACTTC
>NA|TRBJ2-3|12|once|TRBV20-1
CSARGRADTQYF
TGCAGTGCTAGGGGCAGGGCAGATACGCAGTATTTT
>NA|TRBJ2-1|14|NA|TRBV7-9
CASSPVGGGNEQFF
TGTGCCAGCAGCCCTGTCGGGGGAGGCAATGAGCAGTTCTTC
>TRBD1|TRBJ2-5|14|NA|TRBV19
CASSFAGQAETQYF
TGTGCCAGCAGTTTTGCCGGACAGGCAGAGACCCAGTACTTC
>NA|TRBJ2-2|13|few|TRBV27
CASRDPDTGELFF
TGTGCCAGCCGGGACCCCGACACCGGGGAGCTGTTTTTT
>NA|TRBJ2-2|22|once|TRBV11-2
CASSYSTGTGGTFGPGTGELFF
NA
>NA|TRBJ1-3|12|NA|TRBV28
CASGRSGNTIYF
TGTGCCAGCGGCCGCTCTGGAAACACCATATATTTT
>TRBD2|TRBJ2-2|19|NA|TRBV6-1
CASSEEGGGTSGKTGELFF
TGTGCCAGCAGTGAAGAGGGTGGGGGGACTAGCGGGAAAACCGGGGAGCTGTTTTTT
>TRBD1|TRBJ2-5|14|NA|TRBV7-2
CSSSSGTEQETQYF
TGTTCCAGCAGCTCCGGGACAGAGCAAGAGACCCAGTACTTC
>NA|TRBJ2-7|13|NA|TRBV6-6
CASSVGTAYEQYF
TGTGCCAGCAGTGTGGGGACGGCCTACGAGCAGTACTTC
>TRBD1|TRBJ2-7|15|NA|TRBV5-4
CASSETTGVPYEQYF
TGTGCCAGCAGCGAAACGACAGGGGTCCCCTACGAGCAGTACTTC
>NA|TRBJ2-3|13|few|TRBV12-3/TRBV12-4
CASSGTRTDTQYF
TGTGCCAGCAGCGGGACCCGTACAGATACGCAGTATTTT
>TRBD1|TRBJ2-3|14|NA|TRBV6-5
CASGDRGASDTQYF
TGTGCCAGCGGGGACAGGGGCGCTTCAGATACGCAGTATTTT
>TRBD1|TRBJ2-1|15|few|TRBV14
CASSHDRVRDNEQFF
TGTGCCAGCAGCCACGACAGGGTTAGGGACAATGAGCAGTTCTTC
>TRBD2|TRBJ2-3|18|few|TRBV6-5
CASSSLRTGGSLKDTQYF
TGTGCCAGCAGTTCTCTCCGGACGGGCGGGAGCCTTAAAGATACGCAGTATTTT